The sample holds a few counts of the clone carrying this TCR delta chain. What it recognizes is unknown. The protein that TCRdb holds for this DNA derives from a much larger clone and differs from the translated DNA at residue 5, which likely indicates a read error; the protein shown here is translated from the DNA. The data are from a study of γδ T cells in repeated Plasmodium falciparum infection. Gammadelta T cells were flow-sorted from PBMC into Vgamma9/Vdelta2+ and Vdelta2-negative populations for bulk analysis. Findings of the study overall: Vdelta2-negative gammadelta repertoires appeared less diverse and less shared in Malian than Australian children.

V shed 3 bases, J shed 0 bases, and the junction held 13 bases outside the gene matches. Germline V gene data show CDR1 as GEAIGNYY and CDR2 as EKD. The CDR3 runs to 19 residues. Both TRG and TRD chains were sequenced from each sorted sample. TCRdb re-called clones from the multiplex PCR reads using CATT. The sample has 70,000 to 95,000 delta-chain clones; 1.4% are singletons. The receptor was isolated from a pool of human donors (malaria-infected and uninfected, not separated). V is TRDV2 and J is TRDJ1; the match to TRDD3 covers 12 bases. Since TCRdb gives no J gene, matching the DNA to germline was used here to assign it. Material: gamma-delta T cells from blood. The CDR3: CACDARLGDTLRDTDKLIF. Here the CDR3 DNA reads TGTGCCTGTGACGCGAGACTGGGGGATACACTTCGAGACACCGATAAACTCATCTTT.